This T cell receptor beta chain comes out of a study of beta chain features in type 1 diabetes. All of the isolated RNA was reverse transcribed, so expressed TCRB transcripts were sequenced. Profiling relied on immunoSEQ multiplex PCR, and the TCRdb table lists in-frame clones only, not all of them. The table records approximately 340,000 clones, about 14% of them present only once. Trimming stripped 1 base from V and 1 base from J, with 13 bases between. CDR3 length equals 16 residues. Germline lookup yields CDR1 LNHNV and CDR2 YYDKDF (reference sequence). The J gene is TRBJ1-1, the V gene TRBV15; D not resolved. The TCR originated in a woman under 30 in good health. The sequenced sample was naive CD4+ T cells from blood. This CDR3 reads CATSRGAGTANTEAFF. Written as DNA, the CDR3 is TGTGCCACCAGCAGAGGGGCCGGAACAGCGAACACTGAAGCTTTCTTT.